This T cell receptor beta chain was recovered during a study of breast tumors, draining lymph nodes, adjacent tissues. Axillary draining lymph nodes of breast cancer patients supplied the node samples. The CDR3 runs 17 residues. V lost 0 bases and J lost 6; bases outside the gene matches: 8. Germline V gene lookup returns CDR1 MNHNS and CDR2 SASEGT. There are many counts of this clonotype. Antigen: not known. TCRdb independently ran MiXCR on the multiplex PCR reads; one entry per CDR3 protein. The data show some 120,000 distinct CDR3 sequences, with approximately 21% seen just once and roughly 2.2% held by the top ten. Study findings and constraints: Most tumor T cells seemingly derive from lymph node, then expand in tumor. Tumor TCR diversity was below lymph nodes but above nontumor tissue. Compared with basal-like, luminal-like tumors shared significantly more repertoire with nontumor tissue. That most tumor T cells come from lymph nodes remained unproven.

This clonotype was obtained from a female donor with breast cancer. Some clones in this sample may be carry-over from other donors' samples. The sequencing input was axillary lymph node tissue. The V and J genes are TRBV6-1 and TRBJ1-6, with 7 bases identical to TRBD1. For the CDR3, the DNA is TGTGCCAGCAGTGAAGCGCGAGGGGGACAGCTTAATTCACCCCTCCACTTT. It yields the protein CASSEARGGQLNSPLHF.